Below, 14 T cell receptor beta chains from the same sample are listed, as sequenced in a study of cytomegalovirus exposure and HLA in healthy donors. Primers: 60 Vbeta forward and 13 Jbeta reverse. The repertoire was sequenced with immunoSEQ multiplex PCR; TCRdb's copy has only in-frame clones and lacks some. This sample's clone table lists tens of thousands of clones. Material for sequencing was PBMCs. All receptors derive from a man aged 18 to 29 in good health and CMV-seropositive.

With respect to this clone: The identical CDR3 is also encoded by other nucleotide sequences in the sample. The chain carries TRBV7-8 and TRBJ2-1; 10 positions match TRBD2. Trimming cost V 1 base and J 1 base; bases outside gene matches: 1. Germline assignment: CDR1 SGHVS and CDR2 FQNEAQ. The CDR3 sequence is 16 residues long. The CDR3 DNA follows: TGTGCCAGCAGCTTAGAAGCGGGAGGGTCCTACAATGAGCAGTTCTTC. This codes for CASSLEAGGSYNEQFF.

V is TRBV19 and J is TRBJ2-5, with 9 bases fitting TRBD1. Germline values: CDR1 LNHDA, CDR2 SQIVND (reference sequence). V lost 4 bases and J lost 4; bases outside the gene matches: 1. The CDR3 runs to 13 residues. CDR3 region: CASSKDRGETQYF. CDR3 DNA: TGTGCCAGTAGTAAGGACAGGGGAGAGACCCAGTACTTC.

This chain connects TRBV6-1 to TRBJ2-4, with D possibly matching TRBD1 (5 bases). The CDR3 runs 17 residues. Germline CDR1 reads MNHNS; CDR2 reads SASEGT. V was cut by 1 base and J by 0 bases, with 13 bases left in between. DNA for the CDR3: TGTGCCAGCAGTGAAGAGGAGTTTGGACAAGCCAAAAACATTCAGTACTTC. Amino acid sequence: CASSEEEFGQAKNIQYF.

The chain carries TRBV5-1 and TRBJ1-2, with D tentatively TRBD1 (6 bases). The length of the CDR3 is 15 residues. From germline, CDR1 is SGHRS and CDR2 YFSETQ. Trimming pared 5 bases from V and 4 bases from J, leaving 18 bases between. CDR3 sequence (DNA): TGCGCCAGCAGACAGGGTCAGTCCCTGATCTATGGCTACACCTTC. It is translated as CASRQGQSLIYGYTF.

This chain joins TRBV6-4 and TRBJ1-1, with D maybe TRBD1 (6 bases). V was trimmed by 0 bases and J by 4 bases, leaving 6 bases between them. The CDR3 has 13 residues. Germline values: CDR1 MRHNA, CDR2 SNTAGT. The CDR3 region is CASSDSDSTEAFF. The CDR3 nucleotides are TGTGCCAGCAGTGACTCGGACAGCACTGAAGCTTTCTTT.

This chain links TRBV5-8 with TRBJ2-7; TRBD2 matches 9 bases. CDR1 and CDR2 (germline): SGHTS, YDEGEE. Trimming cost V 0 bases and J 7 bases; bases outside gene matches: 8. The CDR3 has 15 amino acids. This CDR3 reads CASSLGLAGPLEQYF. CDR3 sequence (DNA): TGTGCCAGCAGCTTGGGTCTAGCGGGACCTCTGGAGCAGTACTTC.

The V call is TRBV19, the J call TRBJ1-2, with D tentatively TRBD1 (6 bases). Germline CDR1 is LNHDA and CDR2 is SQIVND (reference sequence). The CDR3 runs 13 residues. Trimming cost V 6 bases and J 6 bases, with 14 bases left between them. The CDR3 loop is CASRNQGIDGYTF. For the CDR3, the DNA is TGTGCCAGTAGAAACCAGGGGATAGATGGCTACACCTTC.

The V gene is TRBV4-1, the J gene TRBJ2-4; 7 positions match TRBD1. V was pared by 4 bases and J by 6 bases, with 21 bases of the junction left unmatched. Germline V CDR1 and CDR2: MGHRA, YSYEKL. This CDR3 has 19 amino acids. Here the CDR3 DNA reads TGCGCCAGCAGCCTCGGCAGGACAGGTCAAACGAGAGGAGGAAACATTCAGTACTTC. Residues: CASSLGRTGQTRGGNIQYF.

This chain connects TRBV9 to TRBJ2-2, with 7 bases lining up with TRBD1. This CDR3 spans 16 amino acids. V lost 4 bases and J lost 5; bases outside the gene matches: 11. CDR1 and CDR2 from the germline V gene are SGDLS and YYNGEE. The CDR3 DNA is TGTGCCAGCAGCCCAGAGGGGACAGCAACAACCGGGGAGCTGTTTTTT. This gives the protein CASSPEGTATTGELFF. Variable domain in full (rest from reference TRBV9 and TRBJ2-2): DSGVTQTPKHLITATGQRVTLRCSPRSGDLSVYWYQQSLDQGLQFLIQYYNGEERAKGNILERFSAQQFPDLHSELNLSSLELGDSALYFCASSPEGTATTGELFFGEGSRLTVL.

The chain combines TRBV2 with TRBJ1-4, with TRBD1 identical over 9 bases. This CDR3 has 15 amino acids. CDR1 and CDR2 (germline): SNHLY, FYNNEI. The junction had 8 bases not matched to a gene; V was cut back by 6 bases and J by 6 bases. The CDR3, as DNA: TGTGCCAGCAGGATGGGGGACAGGGCTCATGAAAAACTGTTTTTT. Its protein is CASRMGDRAHEKLFF.

This chain connects TRBV4-1 to TRBJ2-6, with TRBD2 matching over 14 bases. Per the germline V gene, CDR1 is MGHRA and CDR2 is YSYEKL. V shed 4 bases and J 2 bases; nucleotides not matched to a gene: 7. The CDR3 has 19 amino acids. Here the CDR3 reads CASSLAGLAGEAGANVLTF. The DNA of the CDR3 is TGCGCCAGCAGCCTCGCGGGACTAGCGGGAGAAGCTGGGGCCAACGTCCTGACTTTC.

This chain links TRBV11-2 with TRBJ2-2; D uncertain. Germline V gene sequence: CDR1 SGHAT, CDR2 FQNNGV. This CDR3 comprises 15 residues. V shed 0 bases and J shed 7 bases, with 12 bases lying between them. The CDR3 sequence: CASSLDPPPVGELFF. CDR3 nucleotides: TGTGCCAGCAGCTTAGACCCTCCACCGGTCGGGGAGCTGTTTTTT.

This chain links TRBV11-2 with TRBJ2-2; TRBD2 is a possible D gene (6 bases). CDR3 length equals 16 residues. The germline gives CDR1 SGHAT, CDR2 FQNNGV. Trimming left V 6 bases short and J 7 bases short, with 21 bases between. CDR3 coding DNA: TGTGCCAGCAGGACTCGGCAGGAGGGTATCGGCGGGGAGCTGTTTTTT. Protein sequence: CASRTRQEGIGGELFF.

The genes are TRBV4-1 and TRBJ2-7, with 9 bases that match TRBD2. CDR1 is MGHRA and CDR2 is YSYEKL in the germline V gene. V lost 1 base, J lost 4 bases, and 8 bases stayed unmatched. CDR3 length equals 16 residues. The CDR3 reads CASSQGALAGSYEQYF. CDR3 in DNA: TGCGCCAGCAGCCAAGGGGCACTAGCGGGCTCTTACGAGCAGTACTTC.